The following is a TCR beta chain sequence with its context. The sample comes from a study of blood T cell repertoires in COVID-19. On the study more broadly: Collection of acute and convalescent COVID-19 samples took place in the United States, Italy and Spain.

Some clones are missing from TCRdb's copy, which holds only in-frame ones; the method was immunoSEQ multiplex PCR. The profile covers tens of thousands of clones, with about 74% appearing a single time and 3% to 4% taken by the ten largest. The TCR was taken from a man between 65 and 85 years old with COVID-19, enrolled during active disease. Material for sequencing was peripheral blood.

The CDR3: CASSGDSKKLYEQYF. For the CDR3, the DNA is TGTGCCAGCAGTGGAGACAGTAAAAAACTCTACGAGCAGTACTTC. The chain has TRBV7-2 and TRBJ2-7; D perhaps matches TRBD1 (5 bases). The CDR3 runs 15 residues. The germline V gene has CDR1 SGHTA and CDR2 FQGNSA. V lost 6 bases and J 3 bases, leaving 18 bases between the germline ends.